Listed below are T cell receptor beta chains from one sample, sequenced in a study of CXCR3-negative and CXCR3-positive naive CD8 T cells. One entry per CDR3 protein, without DNA, is what TCRdb gives after re-calling the 5' RACE reads. The table for this sample gives roughly 93,000 distinct CDR3 sequences. The specimen was naive CXCR3+ CD8+ T cells from blood. The receptors were sampled from a human donor in good health. Some clones in this sample may be carry-over from other donors' samples. Both conserved end residues are part of each CDR3.

>TRBV12-3/TRBV12-4|TRBJ1-5
CASRGTGETTQHF
>TRBV7-2|TRBJ2-3
CASTSRVDPRTDTQYF
>TRBV14|TRBJ1-1
CASSQVGQLTRAESFF
>TRBV29-1|TRBJ2-5
CSVDVLAGYQETQYF
>TRBV29-1|TRBJ2-1
CSVRNSGGAVDEQFF
>TRBV6-5|TRBJ2-3
CASSYSRLAGSDTQYF
>TRBV29-1|TRBJ2-7
CSVEVASGPYEQYF
>TRBV7-9|TRBJ2-3
CASSNRLVDTQYF
>TRBV20-1|TRBJ2-3
CSAPTLSLTSTDTPYF
>TRBV7-6|TRBJ2-2
CASRAVAGELFF
>TRBV5-5|TRBJ2-2
CASSFWDRNTGELFF
>TRBV20-1|TRBJ2-3
CSARDLPSGGTDTQYF
>TRBV27|TRBJ2-1
CASGPGGAGNEQFF
>TRBV27|TRBJ1-1
CASSFQGPPMNTEAFF
>TRBV29-1|TRBJ2-1
CSVEGQESYNEQFF
>TRBV7-6|TRBJ1-6
CASNRDRGSPLHF
>TRBV7-9|TRBJ2-3
CASSSRVPGLARSSTDTQYF
>TRBV29-1|TRBJ1-2
CSVDQGSDGYTF
>TRBV28|TRBJ2-7
CASSLAPHSGTGEYEQYF
>TRBV7-9|TRBJ2-5
CTSSPHRGEADQETQYF
>TRBV18|TRBJ2-5
CASSPLMGEETQYF
>TRBV29-1|TRBJ1-2
CSVRLTEGYTF
>TRBV5-1|TRBJ2-7
CASSFEGYEQYF
>TRBV6-5|TRBJ2-5
CASSYTGTGGQETQYF
>TRBV20-1|TRBJ2-7
CSARKKDRVPYEQYF
>TRBV20-1|TRBJ2-7
CSASPGQGAEQYF
>TRBV6-2/TRBV6-3|TRBJ2-7
CASSYVGEQYF
>TRBV7-3|TRBJ2-1
CASSHDRRGAEQFF
>TRBV12-5|TRBJ2-7
CASATGSSYEQYF
>TRBV29-1|TRBJ1-4
CSGAGGWGEKLFF
>TRBV11-3|TRBJ2-3
CASSPVVPDTQYF
>TRBV25-1|TRBJ1-1
CASSESASAGLGAFF
>TRBV29-1|TRBJ2-3
CSVDPSHPGTDTQYF
>TRBV5-1|TRBJ2-7
CASSGTATYEQYF
>TRBV28|TRBJ2-5
CASSLAARETQYF
>TRBV7-2|TRBJ1-5
CASSVEILDHNQPQHF
>TRBV29-1|TRBJ2-2
CSVEGGNTGELFF